What follows are 28 T cell receptor beta chains derived from one specimen sequenced in a study of T cell repertoires in cytomegalovirus infection (dated by TCRdb to the late 2010s). No antigen has been assigned to these receptors. The sample was run on an Illumina HiSeq 1500. TCRdb's own reprocessing of the public reads used fastp at Q25 and MiXCR and kept productive beta chains. Rows with a matching CDR3 protein are joined into one entry that keeps the most common DNA and genes. The sample contains about 220,000 distinct CDR3 sequences, 35% to 40% of them found a single time. The top ten constitute around 60% of the sample. According to the study, the label for this sample's treatment or condition signals: in vitro stimulation with specific CMV peptide epitopes to enrich CMV-specific T cells. Sample: CD8+ T cells from cultured PBMCs, taken from culture after CMV antigen stimulation. The origin of the receptors is a human donor in good health (CMV status not recorded). Some clones in this sample may be carry-over from other donors' samples.

This clonotype was detected only a few times. The V and J genes are TRBV7-8 and TRBJ1-4; 7 positions match TRBD1. Looked up from germline, CDR1 is SGHVS and CDR2 is FQNEAQ. The junction had 5 bases not matched to a gene; V was cut back by 5 bases and J by 11 bases. The CDR3 loop spans 12 amino acids. The CDR3, as DNA: TGTGCCAGCAGCCCCGACAGGGAGAAACTGTTTTTT. It specifies CASSPDREKLFF.

The chain employs TRBV28 and TRBJ1-3; D remains ambiguous. Trimming stripped 5 bases from V and 0 bases from J, with 20 bases between. Germline V gene data show CDR1 as MDHEN and CDR2 as SYDVKM. The CDR3 extends over 18 amino acids. CDR3 residues: CASSLTSYSTTSGNTIYF. CDR3 in DNA: TGTGCCAGCAGTCTAACGTCCTACAGCACAACCTCTGGAAACACCATATATTTT.

The V call is TRBV7-2, the J call TRBJ2-1; possible D gene TRBD2, 6 bases. The CDR3 contains 13 residues. CDR1 and CDR2 from the germline V gene are SGHTA and FQGNSA. With 10 bases removed from V and 3 bases from J, the gap between germline ends came to 13 bases. CDR3 protein: CAIPGLLYNEQFF. For the CDR3, the DNA is TGTGCCATCCCGGGACTCCTCTACAATGAGCAGTTCTTC.

In its sample, this clonotype was seen a few times. This chain links TRBV28 with TRBJ2-7; no clear D gene. The germline V gene encodes CDR1 MDHEN and CDR2 SYDVKM. Deletions cut 1 base from V and 0 bases from J, with 13 bases between. The CDR3 extends over 16 amino acids. CDR3 protein: CASSLFVLRSSYEQYF. The CDR3 bases are TGTGCCAGCAGTTTATTCGTACTCAGGAGCTCCTACGAGCAGTACTTC.

This clonotype appeared a few times. V and J are TRBV7-8 and TRBJ1-5, with D hard to call. Germline V gives CDR1 SGHVS, CDR2 FQNEAQ. CDR3 length equals 14 residues. Deletions cut 5 bases from V and 5 bases from J, with 13 bases between. CDR3 in amino acids: CASSPIRSDQPQHF. The CDR3 DNA follows: TGTGCCAGCAGCCCTATACGGAGTGATCAGCCCCAGCATTTT.

The chain combines TRBV7-9 with TRBJ2-5; 7 nucleotides agree with TRBD2. CDR1 and CDR2 from the germline V gene are SEHNR and FQNEAQ (reference sequence). V trimming: 4 bases; J trimming: 1 base; junction bases outside the gene matches: 6. This CDR3 region has 15 residues. The CDR3 region has the DNA TGTGCCAGCAGCTCACGGGGGGTAATCCAAGAGACCCAGTACTTC. It is translated as CASSSRGVIQETQYF.

The J gene is TRBJ2-1, the V gene TRBV7-8, with 8 nucleotides matching TRBD1. This CDR3 is 14 amino acids long. CDR1 and CDR2 from the germline V gene are SGHVS and FQNEAQ. V was clipped by 3 bases and J by 6 bases; unmatched bases: 4. CDR3 protein: CASSFGTGSNEQFF. Here the CDR3 DNA reads TGTGCCAGCAGCTTTGGGACAGGTTCCAATGAGCAGTTCTTC.

The V gene is TRBV20-1, the J gene TRBJ2-5; the D is unclear. The CDR3 runs to 15 residues. The germline V gene encodes CDR1 DFQATT and CDR2 SNEGSKA (reference sequence). V was cut by 0 bases and J by 0 bases, with 11 bases left in between. The CDR3 loop reads CSARDLRGHQETQYF. The CDR3 DNA follows: TGCAGTGCTAGAGATCTGAGAGGCCACCAAGAGACCCAGTACTTC.

This clonotype was detected only a few times. The J gene is TRBJ2-1, the V gene TRBV30; D remains unclear. This CDR3 has 12 amino acids. The germline V gene has CDR1 GTSNPN and CDR2 SVGIG (reference sequence). Trimming removed 0 bases at V and 6 bases at J, with 6 bases between. The CDR3 DNA is TGTGCCTGGAGTGTTCTAGTCAATGAGCAGTTCTTC. Translating it yields CAWSVLVNEQFF.

This clonotype was seen a few times. In DNA, the CDR3 is TGTGCCAGTACCTTACAGGGAGGGAACTATGGCTACACCTTC. It encodes CASTLQGGNYGYTF. The V call is TRBV19, the J call TRBJ1-2; a possible D gene is TRBD1 (6 bases). CDR3 size: 14 residues. Trimming stripped 7 bases from V and 2 bases from J, with 14 bases between. Germline-derived CDR1 and CDR2 are LNHDA and SQIVND (reference sequence).

This clonotype has at least ten counts. The chain is built from TRBV7-8 and TRBJ2-6; 11 bases map to TRBD2. The CDR3 has 17 amino acids. Per the germline V gene, CDR1 is SGHVS and CDR2 is FQNEAQ. V lost 5 bases, J lost 0 bases, and 3 bases stayed unmatched. The CDR3 reads CASSLSGRASGANVLTF. DNA of the CDR3: TGTGCCAGCAGCCTTAGCGGGAGGGCCTCTGGGGCCAACGTCCTGACTTTC.

V is TRBV12-3 or TRBV12-4 and J is TRBJ1-2, with D unclear. There are 16 residues in the CDR3. The ends were cut back, 6 bases at V and 3 bases at J, with 20 bases in the middle. The DNA for the CDR3 is TGTGCCAGCAGCTCCGCATTTCCCGGAGGAGACTATGGCTACACCTTC. Translated, it gives CASSSAFPGGDYGYTF.

Details on this clonotype: The junction and the germline gene differ at one end; a read error may be behind it. This chain uses TRBV7-2 with TRBJ1-5, with 7 positions matching TRBD1. Per the germline V gene, CDR1 is SGHTA and CDR2 is FQGNSA. This CDR3 has 16 residues. The CDR3: CASSLALGRGFWPQHF. CDR3 DNA: TGTGCCAGCAGCCTAGCCCTCGGCAGGGGGTTTTGGCCCCAGCATTTT.

In its sample, this clonotype was seen many times. This sequence joins TRBV25-1 and TRBJ1-2; D may be TRBD1 (6 bases). The V and J ends lost 3 bases and 7 bases respectively, with 15 bases between them. Germline assignment: CDR1 MGHDK and CDR2 SYGVNS. The CDR3 contains 14 residues. The CDR3 sequence is CASSDWTEEGGYTF. Here the CDR3 DNA reads TGTGCCAGCAGTGACTGGACAGAGGAGGGTGGCTACACCTTC.

This chain connects TRBV12-3 or TRBV12-4 to TRBJ2-7, with D unresolved. CDR3 length equals 13 residues. With 3 bases removed from V and 5 bases from J, the gap between germline ends came to 11 bases. The CDR3 reads CASSFDFGDEQYF. The CDR3 DNA sequence: TGTGCCAGCAGTTTTGACTTTGGGGACGAGCAGTACTTC.

This clonotype was seen more than once but under ten times. The rearrangement uses TRBV7-8 and TRBJ1-2; D gene unclear. The CDR3 runs 13 residues. The V gene lost 1 base and the J gene lost 10 bases, with 13 bases spanning the gap. CDR1 and CDR2 (germline): SGHVS, FQNEAQ. The DNA for the CDR3 is TGTGCCAGCAGCTTAGAAACATCTCGTGACTACACCTTC. Its protein product is CASSLETSRDYTF.

V gene TRBV29-1 combines with J gene TRBJ1-5; D gene ambiguous. V was pared by 4 bases and J by 0 bases, with 10 bases between. Germline V lookup: CDR1 SQVTM, CDR2 ANQGSEA. The CDR3 runs 14 residues. In DNA, the CDR3 is TGCAGCGTTGTCGGAACCGATAGCAATCAGCCCCAGCATTTT. Translated, it gives CSVVGTDSNQPQHF.

The chain is built from TRBV6-6 and TRBJ2-2; 7 bases agree with TRBD2. Germline V gives CDR1 MNHNY, CDR2 SVGAGI (reference sequence). CDR3 length: 15 residues. V lost 8 bases to trimming and J lost 0 bases; unmatched junction nucleotides: 6. In DNA, the CDR3 is TGTGCCAGCGGGAGGGCCCCTGCGAACACCGGGGAGCTGTTTTTT. Its translation is CASGRAPANTGELFF.

This clonotype came up a few times. V and J are TRBV7-9 and TRBJ2-2; D not resolved. This CDR3 is built from 14 residues. V lost 5 bases to trimming and J lost 3 bases, with 10 bases between them. Germline-derived CDR1 and CDR2 are SEHNR and FQNEAQ (reference sequence). In DNA form, the CDR3 reads TGTGCCAGCAGCCCGACTCCAGACACCGGGGAGCTGTTTTTT. Translating it yields CASSPTPDTGELFF. The full variable domain, completed using reference TRBV7-9 and TRBJ2-2, is DTGVSQNPRHKITKRGQNVTFRCDPISEHNRLYWYRQTLGQGPEFLTYFQNEAQLEKSRLLSDRFSAERPKGSFSTLEIQRTEQGDSAMYLCASSPTPDTGELFFGEGSRLTVL.

The chain couples TRBV12-3 or TRBV12-4 to TRBJ2-3; 11 bases fit TRBD2. This CDR3 has 16 amino acids. V dropped 6 bases and J dropped 2; count of bases not matched to a gene: 7. CDR3 sequence: CASSHTSGGNTDTQYF. The DNA for the CDR3 is TGTGCCAGCAGCCATACTAGCGGGGGTAACACAGATACGCAGTATTTT.

V is TRBV27 and J is TRBJ2-3; D unresolved. Trimming took off 3 bases at V and 2 bases at J, with 9 bases between the two ends. The CDR3 runs to 14 residues. Germline assignment: CDR1 MNHEY and CDR2 SMNVEV (reference sequence). The DNA for the CDR3 is TGTGCCAGCAGTTTGGGCTATATCACAGATACGCAGTATTTT. Amino acids: CASSLGYITDTQYF.

This clonotype was seen only a few times. The chain employs TRBV27 and TRBJ2-4; D is undetermined. The CDR3 is 15 amino acids. Germline lookup yields CDR1 MNHEY and CDR2 SMNVEV (reference sequence). Trimming pared 4 bases from V and 6 bases from J, leaving 16 bases between. The CDR3, as DNA: TGTGCCAGCAGTTCCCTCTCAGCAGTTTCAAACATTCAGTACTTC. Encoded protein: CASSSLSAVSNIQYF.

The chain is built from TRBV27 and TRBJ1-6; perhaps TRBD1 as D (6 bases). Per germline, CDR1 MNHEY and CDR2 SMNVEV (reference sequence). With 6 bases removed from V and 9 bases from J, the gap between germline ends came to 15 bases. CDR3 length: 14 residues. This chain's CDR3 is CASSVEGGSSPLHF. The DNA for the CDR3 is TGTGCCAGCAGCGTCGAGGGGGGTAGTTCACCCCTCCACTTT.

J is TRBJ1-1 and V is TRBV7-6; 7 positions match TRBD1. Germline V gene sequence: CDR1 SGHVS, CDR2 FNYEAQ. The CDR3 has 13 amino acids. V was pared by 4 bases and J by 12 bases, with 11 bases of the junction left unmatched. CDR3 coding DNA: TGTGCCAGCAGCTCCGGACAGGCCCCTGGCCCTTTCTTT. Translated: CASSSGQAPGPFF.

The chain has TRBV6-1 and TRBJ1-5; a possible D gene is TRBD1 (5 bases). Trimming took 6 bases from V and 3 from J, leaving 12 bases between them. The germline V gene has CDR1 MNHNS and CDR2 SASEGT. This CDR3 is built from 14 residues. The CDR3, as DNA: TGTGCCAGCAGAGAGGGACTTCTCAATCAGCCCCAGCATTTT. Translation gives CASREGLLNQPQHF.

This clonotype appeared many times. The chain carries TRBV11-2 and TRBJ2-1; 7 bases match TRBD2. The CDR3 sequence is 16 residues long. Germline V gene data show CDR1 as SGHAT and CDR2 as FQNNGV. Unmatched junction bases numbered 11, after V lost 5 bases and J lost 4 bases. The CDR3: CASSRWGGLGYNEQFF. For the CDR3, the DNA is TGTGCCAGCAGCCGCTGGGGGGGACTGGGGTACAATGAGCAGTTCTTC.

This chain joins TRBV19 and TRBJ1-5, with D perhaps matching TRBD1 (5 bases). This CDR3 is built from 15 residues. Germline CDR1 reads LNHDA; CDR2 reads SQIVND (reference sequence). V dropped 8 bases and J dropped 4 bases, with 18 bases sitting between them. In nucleotides, the CDR3 is TGTGCCAGTTCCACTATCCGGGGCAGAAATCAGCCCCAGCATTTT. Translated, it gives CASSTIRGRNQPQHF.

The rearrangement links TRBV27 to TRBJ2-7, with 9 nucleotides matching TRBD1. Germline V gene data show CDR1 as MNHEY and CDR2 as SMNVEV (reference sequence). The CDR3 consists of 12 residues. With V trimmed by 6 bases and J by 4 bases, 1 base remained unmatched. This CDR3 reads CASRTGGYEQYF. The CDR3 nucleotides are TGTGCCAGCAGGACAGGGGGGTACGAGCAGTACTTC.